The 16 T cell receptor beta chains in this list originate from one sample, sequenced in a study of regulatory T cells in long-lasting Graves disease. To make TCR beta libraries, researchers used iRepertoire HTBI primers and Arm-PCR of CDR3 regions. TCRdb re-analysed the multiplex PCR reads in MiXCR, keeping a single row per CDR3 protein. The table has roughly 450,000 distinct CDR3 sequences, under 25% seen once. The sample's time point: persistent/refractory GD, antithyroid drugs over 5 years with positive TRAb. Extracted PBMC RNA gave rise to the TCR library. Sequences were derived from peripheral blood mononuclear cells (PBMCs), sampled when the disease was refractory, from a patient treated with antithyroid drugs. Receptors were obtained from a female donor with Graves disease.

CDR3 sequence reads: CASSQEPSLSETQYF. CDR3 bases: TGCGCCAGCAGCCAAGAGCCCAGTCTGTCAGAGACCCAGTACTTC. This chain uses TRBV4-1 with TRBJ2-5; D unresolved. Deletions cut 0 bases from V and 4 bases from J, with 12 bases between. Germline V CDR1 and CDR2: MGHRA, YSYEKL. This CDR3 is 15 amino acids long.

In this sample, this clonotype is medium-sized. The chain recombines TRBV11-2 with TRBJ2-5; TRBD2 aligns across 7 bases. This CDR3 contains 15 residues. Per the germline V gene, CDR1 is SGHAT and CDR2 is FQNNGV. Trimming cost V 2 bases and J 0 bases; bases outside gene matches: 3. CDR3 sequence: CASSLWAGDQETQYF. The CDR3 DNA sequence: TGTGCCAGCAGCTTATGGGCGGGGGACCAAGAGACCCAGTACTTC.

This clonotype was seen ten or more times. This chain's CDR3 is CASSVGSEPTGELFF. The DNA of the CDR3 is TGTGCCAGCAGCGTCGGCTCAGAACCTACCGGGGAGCTGTTTTTT. J is TRBJ2-2 and V is TRBV7-6; no clear D gene. Per germline, CDR1 SGHVS and CDR2 FNYEAQ. Trimming removed 5 bases at V and 5 bases at J, with 15 bases between. This CDR3 comprises 15 residues.

The J gene is TRBJ1-4, the V gene TRBV6-1; D possibly corresponds to TRBD1 (5 bases). This CDR3 comprises 14 residues. Germline CDR1 MNHNS, CDR2 SASEGT. The ends were cut back, 8 bases at V and 8 bases at J, with 18 bases in the middle. The CDR3 DNA reads TGTGCCAGCGGGGACGTGGAGACCGCCGAAAAACTGTTTTTT. It encodes CASGDVETAEKLFF.

In the case of this clonotype: A single base separates this from a much larger clone, so it may be a read error. For the CDR3, the DNA is TGTGCCAGCAGTGAATCGGGGTATGGTCGGCCCCAGCATTTT. It specifies CASSESGYGRPQHF. The V and J genes are TRBV6-2 or TRBV6-3 and TRBJ1-5; unclear D gene. The CDR3 is 14 residues long. V was cut by 5 bases and J by 9 bases, with 17 bases left in between. Germline CDR1 is MNHEY and CDR2 is SVGEGT.

This clonotype was recorded at least ten times. The V and J genes are TRBV7-2 and TRBJ2-5; 13 positions agree with TRBD2. Germline loops: CDR1 SGHTA, CDR2 FQGNSA. The V gene end was trimmed by 5 bases and the J gene end by 5 bases; junction bases not matched to a gene: 11. This CDR3 region has 17 residues. The CDR3 sequence is CASSTHTSGRALETQYF. The CDR3 DNA is TGTGCCAGCAGCACCCACACTAGCGGGAGGGCCCTTGAGACCCAGTACTTC. The whole variable domain, filled in from reference TRBV7-2 and TRBJ2-5, reads GAGVSQSPSNKVTEKGKDVELRCDPISGHTALYWYRQSLGQGLEFLIYFQGNSAPDKSGLPSDRFSAERTGGSVSTLTIQRTQQEDSAVYLCASSTHTSGRALETQYFGPGTRLLVL.

The rearrangement joins TRBV14 to TRBJ2-1; D might be TRBD2 (6 bases). Trimming took off 0 bases at V and 0 bases at J, with 18 bases between the two ends. This CDR3 has 19 residues. CDR1 is SGHDN and CDR2 is FVKESK in the germline V gene. CDR3 in DNA: TGTGCCAGCAGCCAAGACTGGAATAACGGGGGTAGCTCCTACAATGAGCAGTTCTTC. It yields the protein CASSQDWNNGGSSYNEQFF.

This clonotype was recorded at least ten times. This rearrangement joins TRBV20-1 to TRBJ2-7, with D tentatively TRBD2 (6 bases). V was shortened by 5 bases and J by 7 bases, with 18 bases between the two germline ends. The V gene's germline CDR1 is DFQATT and CDR2 SNEGSKA (reference sequence). This CDR3 has 13 amino acids. The CDR3 protein is CSAQGGKVLEQYF. The DNA of the CDR3 is TGCAGTGCTCAGGGCGGGAAGGTTTTGGAGCAGTACTTC.

The chain employs TRBV20-1 and TRBJ2-2, with 9 bases that match TRBD2. From germline, CDR1 is DFQATT and CDR2 SNEGSKA (reference sequence). Trimming at V came to 4 bases and at J to 0 bases, leaving 3 bases not matched to a gene. The CDR3 has 15 residues. CDR3 in amino acids: CSAKTSGPNTGELFF. The CDR3 coding sequence is TGCAGTGCTAAGACTAGCGGACCGAACACCGGGGAGCTGTTTTTT.

The CDR3 protein is CASSLDEIFTF. The CDR3 region has the DNA TGTGCCAGCAGTTTAGATGAAATTTTCACCTTC. The chain joins TRBV12-3 or TRBV12-4 to TRBJ1-2, with D unresolved. The CDR3 runs 11 residues. V was cut by 1 base and J by 13 bases, with 10 bases left in between.

This clonotype showed up many times. The V call is TRBV7-3, the J call TRBJ2-5; TRBD1 matches at 9 bases. Per the germline V gene, CDR1 is SGHTA and CDR2 is FQGTGA. This CDR3 region has 15 residues. V dropped 4 bases and J dropped 3; count of bases not matched to a gene: 6. DNA for the CDR3: TGTGCCAGCAGCTCCATAGGGACAGGGAAAGAGACCCAGTACTTC. Translated, it gives CASSSIGTGKETQYF.

This clonotype was found once. A clone one base away is much larger, so this may be a read error. This sequence joins TRBV27 and TRBJ1-1; perhaps TRBD1 as D (5 bases). CDR1 and CDR2 from the germline V gene are MNHEY and SMNVEV (reference sequence). Between the trimmed V and J ends, which lost 4 bases and 6 bases, there was a span of 18 bases. This CDR3 is built from 15 residues. CDR3 coding DNA: TGTGCCAGCAGTTCGCAGTTGGTACAGGCATCTGAAGCTTTCTTT. This gives the protein CASSSQLVQASEAFF.

This clonotype occurred many times. The chain is built from TRBV6-5 and TRBJ1-2; D uncertain. Between the trimmed V and J ends, which lost 2 bases and 11 bases, there was a span of 9 bases. Germline V CDR1 and CDR2: MNHEY, SVGAGI. CDR3 length equals 11 residues. CDR3: CASSYGLEYTF. The DNA for the CDR3 is TGTGCCAGCAGTTACGGGTTGGAATACACCTTC.

This clonotype occurred a few times. This chain connects TRBV6-1 to TRBJ2-3; 10 bases are shared with TRBD2. CDR1 and CDR2 from the germline V gene are MNHNS and SASEGT. CDR3 length equals 17 residues. V was clipped by 11 bases and J by 3 bases; unmatched bases: 17. CDR3 bases: TGTGCCTGCACCGCCGGGGAACTAGCGGGACTTACAGATACGCAGTATTTT. Translated, it gives CACTAGELAGLTDTQYF.

The chain has TRBV5-1 and TRBJ2-7, with 10 bases identical to TRBD2. J gave up 2 bases and V 1 base, and 3 bases lay outside the gene matches. The CDR3 runs 15 residues. The germline V gene has CDR1 SGHRS and CDR2 YFSETQ. CDR3 coding DNA: TGCGCCAGCAGCTTGCTGGGGACTAGCGCCTACGAGCAGTACTTC. This gives the protein CASSLLGTSAYEQYF.

This clonotype appeared many times. The chain links TRBV6-1 to TRBJ2-7; 8 bases fit TRBD2. The CDR3 runs 13 residues. CDR1 and CDR2 (germline): MNHNS, SASEGT. J lost 2 bases, V lost 7 bases, and 4 bases had no gene match. The CDR3 region has the DNA TGTGCCAGCACCCCGGGAGGGACCTACGAGCAGTACTTC. This sequence encodes CASTPGGTYEQYF.